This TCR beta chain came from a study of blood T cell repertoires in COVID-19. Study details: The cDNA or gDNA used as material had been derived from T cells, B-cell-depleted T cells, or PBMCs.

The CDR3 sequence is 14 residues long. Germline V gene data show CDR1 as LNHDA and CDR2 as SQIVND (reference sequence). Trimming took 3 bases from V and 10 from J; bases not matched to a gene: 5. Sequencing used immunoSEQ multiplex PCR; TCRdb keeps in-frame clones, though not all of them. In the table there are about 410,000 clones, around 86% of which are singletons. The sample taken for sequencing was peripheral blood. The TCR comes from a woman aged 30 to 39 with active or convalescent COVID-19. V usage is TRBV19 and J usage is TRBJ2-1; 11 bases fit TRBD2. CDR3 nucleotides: TGTGCCAGTAGTATCCAACTAGCGGGAGTCGAGCAGTTCTTC. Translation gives CASSIQLAGVEQFF.